The clone carrying this TCR beta chain appeared a few times. The target antigen is unknown. Researchers built TCR beta libraries using quantitative 5'-RACE with molecular barcodes. MiXCR, applied by TCRdb to the 5' RACE reads, yields one record per CDR3 protein. The table has some 37,000 distinct CDR3 sequences, around 15% seen once; the top ten hold about a third. This sample was included in a study of CD8 T cells in ankylosing spondylitis. Germline trimming cut 0 bases from V and 2 bases from J; bases unmatched to any gene: 1. CDR1 is MNHEY, CDR2 SVGEGT, per germline. CDR3 length: 16 residues. Findings of the study overall: Researchers reportedly found disease-linked clones significantly enriched in matched ankylosing spondylitis synovial fluid. Clones that were linked to disease were CD8+ and were relatively rare in peripheral blood. Prior work had noted some motif variants in reactive arthritis blood and synovial fluid.

This TCR came from a male donor with ankylosing spondylitis. Material for sequencing was synovial fluid, either unsorted or a sorted T cell fraction (not recorded which). The gene calls are TRBV6-2 or TRBV6-3 and TRBJ2-6; 7 nucleotides match TRBD1. This CDR3 is CASSYSGGTGANVLTF. Here the CDR3 DNA reads TGTGCCAGCAGTTACTCAGGGGGCACTGGGGCCAACGTCCTGACTTTC.